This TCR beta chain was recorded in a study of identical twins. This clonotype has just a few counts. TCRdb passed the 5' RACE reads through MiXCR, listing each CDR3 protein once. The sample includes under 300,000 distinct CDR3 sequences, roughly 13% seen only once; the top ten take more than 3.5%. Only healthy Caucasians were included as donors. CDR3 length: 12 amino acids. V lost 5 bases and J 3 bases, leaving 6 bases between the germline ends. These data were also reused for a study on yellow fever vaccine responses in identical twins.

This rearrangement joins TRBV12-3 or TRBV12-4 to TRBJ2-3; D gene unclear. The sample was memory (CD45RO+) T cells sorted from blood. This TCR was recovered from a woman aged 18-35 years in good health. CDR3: CASSRMTDTQYF. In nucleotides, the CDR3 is TGTGCCAGCAGTCGTATGACAGATACGCAGTATTTT.